The 5 T cell receptor beta chains listed next were all sequenced from one sample in a study of blood T cell repertoires in COVID-19. Profiling relied on immunoSEQ multiplex PCR, and the TCRdb table lists in-frame clones only, not all of them. The sample yields about 240,000 clones, around 89% seen once. Sequences were obtained from PBMCs or T cells enriched from blood (not recorded which). Source of these receptors: a man in his forties who had recovered from COVID-19.

The table lists this clone with a count of one. The chain links TRBV19 to TRBJ2-5, with 10 bases matching TRBD1. CDR3 length: 16 amino acids. Germline loops: CDR1 LNHDA, CDR2 SQIVND (reference sequence). V lost 3 bases to trimming and J lost 1 base; unmatched junction nucleotides: 5. CDR3 amino acids: CASSIGQGDTQETQYF. The CDR3, as DNA: TGTGCCAGTAGTATCGGACAGGGGGACACCCAAGAGACCCAGTACTTC.

The genes are TRBV21-1 and TRBJ1-2; no check of the table's D call, TRBD1, against the DNA was made. TRBV21-1 is shown as a pseudogene. This CDR3 is built from 15 residues. For the CDR3, the DNA is TGTGCCAGAGCCCCGGTGTGTGGGGCCAAATATGGCTACACCTTC. It translates to CARAPVCGAKYGYTF.

This clone has a single count. The chain combines TRBV3-1 (or the pseudogene TRBV3-2) with TRBJ2-7, with a weak D call TRBD1 (6 bases). This CDR3 contains 14 residues. V lost 4 bases and J 2 bases, leaving 12 bases between the germline ends. CDR1 and CDR2 (germline): LGHDT, YNNKEL (reference sequence). The CDR3 DNA sequence: TGTGCCAGCAGCCCCCGGCAGGGGCCCTACGAGCAGTACTTC. Translation gives CASSPRQGPYEQYF.

The chain has TRBV25-1 and TRBJ2-7, with D perhaps matching TRBD1 (6 bases). Trimming took 6 bases from V and 3 from J, leaving 15 bases between them. The CDR3 consists of 14 residues. Germline loops: CDR1 MGHDK, CDR2 SYGVNS. Here the CDR3 DNA reads TGTGCCAGCAGGGTGGGGATAGGGGGCTACGAGCAGTACTTC. The encoded protein is CASRVGIGGYEQYF.

The genes are TRBV30 and TRBJ2-3; possibly TRBD2 for D (6 bases). The germline V and J ends were trimmed by 0 bases and 0 bases, with 7 bases remaining between them. Germline V lookup: CDR1 GTSNPN, CDR2 SVGIG (reference sequence). The CDR3 is 14 amino acids. In DNA, the CDR3 is TGTGCCTGGAGTGTACGGGGGAGCACAGATACGCAGTATTTT. Protein product: CAWSVRGSTDTQYF.